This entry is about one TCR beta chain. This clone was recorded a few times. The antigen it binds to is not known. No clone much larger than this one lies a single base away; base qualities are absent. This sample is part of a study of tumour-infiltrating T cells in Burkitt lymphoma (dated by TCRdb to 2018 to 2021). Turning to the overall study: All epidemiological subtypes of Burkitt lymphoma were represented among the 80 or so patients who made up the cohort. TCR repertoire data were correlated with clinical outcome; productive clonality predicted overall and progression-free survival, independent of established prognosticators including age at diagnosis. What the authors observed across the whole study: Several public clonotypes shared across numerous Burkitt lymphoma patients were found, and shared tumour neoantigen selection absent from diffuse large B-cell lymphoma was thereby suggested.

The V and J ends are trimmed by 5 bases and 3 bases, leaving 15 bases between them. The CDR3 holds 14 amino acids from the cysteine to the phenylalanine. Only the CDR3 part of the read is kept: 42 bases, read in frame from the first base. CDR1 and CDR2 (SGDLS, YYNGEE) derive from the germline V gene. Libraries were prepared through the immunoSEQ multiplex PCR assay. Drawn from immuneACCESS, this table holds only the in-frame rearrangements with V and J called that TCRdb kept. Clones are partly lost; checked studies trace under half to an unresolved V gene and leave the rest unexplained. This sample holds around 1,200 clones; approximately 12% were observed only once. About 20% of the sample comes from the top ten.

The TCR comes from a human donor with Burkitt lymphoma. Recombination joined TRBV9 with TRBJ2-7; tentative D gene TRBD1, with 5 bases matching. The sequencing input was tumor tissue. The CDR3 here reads CASSITGENYEQYF. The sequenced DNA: TGTGCCAGCAGTATAACAGGAGAAAACTACGAGCAGTACTTC. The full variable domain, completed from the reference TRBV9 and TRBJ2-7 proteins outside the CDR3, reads DSGVTQTPKHLITATGQRVTLRCSPRSGDLSVYWYQQSLDQGLQFLIQYYNGEERAKGNILERFSAQQFPDLHSELNLSSLELGDSALYFCASSITGENYEQYFGPGTRLTVT.